This T cell receptor beta chain was found in a study of low-dose radiotherapy and immunotherapy resistance in tumors. In the study overall: A dose of 1 Gy per fraction every two weeks went to Cohort 2, totaling 13 Gy over 26 weeks.

The table lists this clonotype with many counts. Noted time point: before trial treatment. The donors, trial participants, received nivolumab, ipilimumab, aspirin, low-dose cyclophosphamide and low-dose radiotherapy. Those who qualified had advanced solid tumors (lacking tumor-infiltrating lymphocytes). The germline V and J ends were trimmed by 6 bases and 5 bases, with 13 bases remaining between them. CDR1 is MNHEY, CDR2 SVGAGI, per germline. CDR3 size: 13 residues. Alpha and beta chains were covered, as first-strand cDNA relied on TRAV- and TRBV-specific primers. Amplification of TCRs used a constant-region primer and V-primer adapter for approximately 19 PCR cycles. TCRdb passed the reads through MiXCR, listing each CDR3 protein once. The table lists under 70,000 distinct CDR3 sequences, around 25% of them singletons.

Sequencing was performed on PBMCs, taken before treatment. This TCR was recovered from a male donor with prostate cancer. The chain uses TRBV6-5 and TRBJ2-5; the D gene is possibly TRBD2 (6 bases). The CDR3 DNA follows: TGTGCCAGCAGGGCCCCAGGGAGGGAGACCCAGTACTTC. Translating it yields CASRAPGRETQYF.